This T cell receptor (beta chain) was identified in a study of technical replicates of blood from a handful of donors. Repertoires were generated with immunoSEQ multiplex PCR, while TCRdb's copy carries only in-frame clones and drops some. The data hold 75,000 to 95,000 clones, with approximately 94% observed a single time. Deletions cut 3 bases from V and 0 bases from J, with 12 bases between. CDR3 size: 15 residues. The V gene's germline CDR1 is SGHRS and CDR2 YFSETQ. V gene TRBV5-1 combines with J gene TRBJ1-2, with D perhaps TRBD1 (5 bases). The sequence was collected from a human donor in good health. The sequencing sample was made of T cells isolated from PBMCs. The CDR3 coding sequence is TGCGCCAGCAGCTCCGGCGGGGGAGCTAACTATGGCTACACCTTC. Protein product: CASSSGGGANYGYTF.